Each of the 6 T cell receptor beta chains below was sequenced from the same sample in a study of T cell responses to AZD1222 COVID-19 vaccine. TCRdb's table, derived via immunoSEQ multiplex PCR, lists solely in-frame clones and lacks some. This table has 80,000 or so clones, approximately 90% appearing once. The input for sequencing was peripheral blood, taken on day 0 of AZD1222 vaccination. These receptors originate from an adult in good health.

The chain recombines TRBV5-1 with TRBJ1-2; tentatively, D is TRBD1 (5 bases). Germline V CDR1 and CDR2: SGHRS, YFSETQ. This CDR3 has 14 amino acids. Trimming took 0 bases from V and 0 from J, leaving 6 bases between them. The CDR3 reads CASSLEQANYGYTF. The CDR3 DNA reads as TGCGCCAGCAGCTTGGAACAGGCTAACTATGGCTACACCTTC.

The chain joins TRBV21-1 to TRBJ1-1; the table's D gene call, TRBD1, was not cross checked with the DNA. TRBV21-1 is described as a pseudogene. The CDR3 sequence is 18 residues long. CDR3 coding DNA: TGTGCCAGCAGCGACAGGACGCCGTCCGGACAGGGGAAGACTGAAGCTTTCTTT. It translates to CASSDRTPSGQGKTEAFF.

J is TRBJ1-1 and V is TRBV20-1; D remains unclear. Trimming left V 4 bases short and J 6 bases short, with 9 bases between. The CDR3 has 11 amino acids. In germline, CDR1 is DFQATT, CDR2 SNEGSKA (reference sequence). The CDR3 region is CSANGVSEAFF. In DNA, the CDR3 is TGCAGTGCTAACGGGGTCTCTGAAGCTTTCTTT.

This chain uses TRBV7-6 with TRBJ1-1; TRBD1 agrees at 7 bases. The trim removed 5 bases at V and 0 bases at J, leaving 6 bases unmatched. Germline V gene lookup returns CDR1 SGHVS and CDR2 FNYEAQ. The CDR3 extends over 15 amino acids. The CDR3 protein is CASSPDREMNTEAFF. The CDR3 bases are TGTGCCAGCAGCCCTGACAGGGAAATGAACACTGAAGCTTTCTTT.

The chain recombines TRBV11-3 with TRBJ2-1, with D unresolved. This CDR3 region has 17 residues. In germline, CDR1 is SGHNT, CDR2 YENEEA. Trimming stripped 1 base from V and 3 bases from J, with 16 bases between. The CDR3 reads CASSLGRIVQSYNEQFF. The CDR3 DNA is TGTGCCAGCAGCTTAGGTCGAATTGTTCAAAGCTACAATGAGCAGTTCTTC.

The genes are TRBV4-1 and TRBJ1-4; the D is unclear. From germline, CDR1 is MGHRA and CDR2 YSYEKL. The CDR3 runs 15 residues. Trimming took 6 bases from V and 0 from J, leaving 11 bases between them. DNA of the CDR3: TGCGCCAGCAGACTCAGTAGGGCAACTAATGAAAAACTGTTTTTT. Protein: CASRLSRATNEKLFF.